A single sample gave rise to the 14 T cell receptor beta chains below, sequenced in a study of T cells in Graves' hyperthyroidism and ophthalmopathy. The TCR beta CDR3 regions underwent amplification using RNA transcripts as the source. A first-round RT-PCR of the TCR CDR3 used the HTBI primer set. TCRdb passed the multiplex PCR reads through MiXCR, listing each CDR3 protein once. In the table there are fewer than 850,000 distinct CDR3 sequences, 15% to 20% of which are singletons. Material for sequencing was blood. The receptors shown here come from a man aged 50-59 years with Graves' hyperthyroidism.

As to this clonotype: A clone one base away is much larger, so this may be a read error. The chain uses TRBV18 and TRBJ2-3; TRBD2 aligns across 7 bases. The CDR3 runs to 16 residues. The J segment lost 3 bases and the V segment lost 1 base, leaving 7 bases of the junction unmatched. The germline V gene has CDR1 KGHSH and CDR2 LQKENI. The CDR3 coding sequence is TGTGCCAGCTCACCACAGACTGGCGGGAGAACAGATACGCAGTATTTT. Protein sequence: CASSPQTGGRTDTQYF.

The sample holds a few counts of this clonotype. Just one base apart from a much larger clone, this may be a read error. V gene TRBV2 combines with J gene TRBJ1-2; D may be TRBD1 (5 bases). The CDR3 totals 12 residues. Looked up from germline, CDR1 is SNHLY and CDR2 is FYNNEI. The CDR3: CASMRIQASYIF. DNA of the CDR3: TGTGCCAGCATGAGGATACAGGCCTCCTACATCTTC.

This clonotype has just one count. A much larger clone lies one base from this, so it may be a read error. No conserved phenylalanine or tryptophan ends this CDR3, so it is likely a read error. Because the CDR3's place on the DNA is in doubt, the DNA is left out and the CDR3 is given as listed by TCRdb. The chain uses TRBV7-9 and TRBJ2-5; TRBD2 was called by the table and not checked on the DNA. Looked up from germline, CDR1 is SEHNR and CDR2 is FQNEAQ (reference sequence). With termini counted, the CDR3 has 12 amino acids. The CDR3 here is CASSNATPLKYV.

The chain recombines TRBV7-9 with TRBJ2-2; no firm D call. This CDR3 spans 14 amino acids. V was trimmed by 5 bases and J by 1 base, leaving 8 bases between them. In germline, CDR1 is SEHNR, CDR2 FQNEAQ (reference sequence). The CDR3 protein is CASSQGVNTGELFF. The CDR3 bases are TGTGCCAGCAGCCAAGGAGTGAACACCGGGGAGCTGTTTTTT.

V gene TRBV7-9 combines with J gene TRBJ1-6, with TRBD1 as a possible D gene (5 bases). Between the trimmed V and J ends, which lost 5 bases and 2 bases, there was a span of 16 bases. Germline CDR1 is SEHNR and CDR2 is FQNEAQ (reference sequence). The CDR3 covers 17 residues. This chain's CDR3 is CASSRGGGTAYNSPLHF. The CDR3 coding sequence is TGTGCCAGCAGCCGAGGAGGCGGGACTGCCTATAATTCACCCCTCCACTTT.

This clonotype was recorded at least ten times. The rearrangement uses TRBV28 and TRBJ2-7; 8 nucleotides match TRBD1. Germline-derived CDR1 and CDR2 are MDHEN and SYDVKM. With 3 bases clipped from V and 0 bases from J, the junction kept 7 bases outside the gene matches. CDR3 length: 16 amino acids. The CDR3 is CASSFPGQVNSYEQYF. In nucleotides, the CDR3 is TGTGCCAGCAGTTTTCCGGGACAGGTGAACTCCTACGAGCAGTACTTC.

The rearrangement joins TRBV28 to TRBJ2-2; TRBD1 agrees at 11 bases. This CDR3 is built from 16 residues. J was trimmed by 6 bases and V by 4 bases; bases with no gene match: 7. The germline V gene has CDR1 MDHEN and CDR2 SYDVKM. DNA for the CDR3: TGTGCCAGCAGTTCCCAGGACAGGGGGCTGTCCGGGGAGCTGTTTTTT. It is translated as CASSSQDRGLSGELFF.

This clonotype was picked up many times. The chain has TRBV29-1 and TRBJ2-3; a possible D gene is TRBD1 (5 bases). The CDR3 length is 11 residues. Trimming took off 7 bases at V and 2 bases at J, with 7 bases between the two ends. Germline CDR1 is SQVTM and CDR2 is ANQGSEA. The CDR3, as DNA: TGCAGCGCAGGGAACACAGATACGCAGTATTTT. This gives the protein CSAGNTDTQYF.

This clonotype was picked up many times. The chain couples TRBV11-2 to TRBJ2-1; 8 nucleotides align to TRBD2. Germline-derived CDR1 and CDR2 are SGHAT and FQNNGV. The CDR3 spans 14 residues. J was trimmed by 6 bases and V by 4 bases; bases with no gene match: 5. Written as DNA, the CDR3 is TGTGCCAGCAGCTCCCTAGCGGGTTTCAATGAGCAGTTCTTC. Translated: CASSSLAGFNEQFF.

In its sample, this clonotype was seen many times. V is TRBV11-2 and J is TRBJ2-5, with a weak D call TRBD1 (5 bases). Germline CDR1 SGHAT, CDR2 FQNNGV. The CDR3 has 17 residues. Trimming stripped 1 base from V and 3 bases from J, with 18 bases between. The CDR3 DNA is TGTGCCAGCAGCTTAGGTGCCGACAGCTGGGGCAAAGAGACCCAGTACTTC. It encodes CASSLGADSWGKETQYF.

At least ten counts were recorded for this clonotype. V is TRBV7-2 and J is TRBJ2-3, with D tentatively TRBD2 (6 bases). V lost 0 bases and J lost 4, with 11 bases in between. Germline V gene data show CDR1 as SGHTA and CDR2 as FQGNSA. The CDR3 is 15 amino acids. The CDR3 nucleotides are TGTGCCAGCAGCTTAGCTTCGGACTACCCAGATACGCAGTATTTT. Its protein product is CASSLASDYPDTQYF.

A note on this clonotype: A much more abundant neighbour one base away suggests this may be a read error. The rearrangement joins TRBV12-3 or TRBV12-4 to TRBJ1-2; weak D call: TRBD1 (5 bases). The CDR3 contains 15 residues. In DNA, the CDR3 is TGTGCCAGCAGTTTAAGGCCCAGGGAAGTTCGGGGCTACGCCTTC. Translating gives CASSLRPREVRGYAF.

The CDR3 sequence is CASTESSSGNEQFF. In nucleotides, the CDR3 is TGTGCCAGCACCGAGTCTAGCTCGGGCAATGAGCAGTTCTTC. This chain connects TRBV5-5 to TRBJ2-1; D perhaps matches TRBD2 (5 bases). The germline gives CDR1 SGHKS, CDR2 YYEKEE (reference sequence). The V end was cut by 6 bases, the J end by 6 bases, with 16 bases between. The CDR3 sequence is 14 residues long.

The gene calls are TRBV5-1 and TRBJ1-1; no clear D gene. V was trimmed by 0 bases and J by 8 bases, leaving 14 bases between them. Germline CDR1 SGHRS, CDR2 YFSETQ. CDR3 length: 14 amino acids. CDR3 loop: CASSLAGRAREAFF. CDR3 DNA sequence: TGCGCCAGCAGCTTGGCCGGGCGCGCCCGGGAAGCTTTCTTT.